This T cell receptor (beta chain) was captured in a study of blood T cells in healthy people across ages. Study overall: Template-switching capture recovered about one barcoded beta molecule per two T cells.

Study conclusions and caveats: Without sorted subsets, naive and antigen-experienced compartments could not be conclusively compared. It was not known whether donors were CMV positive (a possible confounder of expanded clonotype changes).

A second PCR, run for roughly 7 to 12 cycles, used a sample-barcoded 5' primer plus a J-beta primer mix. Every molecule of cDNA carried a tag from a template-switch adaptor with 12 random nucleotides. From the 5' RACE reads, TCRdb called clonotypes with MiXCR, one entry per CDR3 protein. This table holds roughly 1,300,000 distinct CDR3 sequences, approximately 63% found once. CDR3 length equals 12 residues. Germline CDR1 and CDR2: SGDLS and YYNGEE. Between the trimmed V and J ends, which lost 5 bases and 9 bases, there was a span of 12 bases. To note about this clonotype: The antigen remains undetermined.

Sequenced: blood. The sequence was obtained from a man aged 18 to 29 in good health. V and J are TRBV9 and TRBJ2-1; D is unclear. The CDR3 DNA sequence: TGTGCCAGCAGTGCCCAGTCTGGTGAGCAGTTCTTC. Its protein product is CASSAQSGEQFF.